These 2 T cell receptor beta chains share one sample of origin, sequenced in a study of shared clonotypes between healthy human individuals. Method: immunoSEQ multiplex PCR; TCRdb's copy keeps in-frame clones and lacks some. This table holds some 2,400,000 clones, 90% to 97% found once. Sequencing was done on a sample of naive CD4+ T cells sorted from blood. Subset of the sample: CD45RA+ positively selected. The receptors shown here come from a man between 18 and 29 years old in good health.

Note on this clone: This CDR3 is also generated by other DNA sequences in the sample. V usage is TRBV20-1 and J usage is TRBJ1-1; D remains unclear. The CDR3 runs to 11 residues. V dropped 3 bases and J dropped 2 bases, with 4 bases sitting between them. Looked up from germline, CDR1 is DFQATT and CDR2 is SNEGSKA (reference sequence). CDR3 nucleotides: TGCAGTGCTAGTAAAAACACTGAAGCTTTCTTT. As protein: CSASKNTEAFF.

The CDR3, as DNA: TGTGCCAGCAGCTTTTCGGGGCCGAATTCACCCCTCCACTTT. It yields the protein CASSFSGPNSPLHF. The chain is built from TRBV5-8 and TRBJ1-6, with D perhaps matching TRBD1 (5 bases). V lost 2 bases, J lost 7 bases, and 10 bases lay in between. Germline CDR1 is SGHTS and CDR2 is YDEGEE. The CDR3 totals 14 residues. Variable domain in full (rest from reference TRBV5-8 and TRBJ1-6): EAGVTQSPTHLIKTRGQQATLRCSPISGHTSVYWYQQALGLGLQFLLWYDEGEERNRGNFPPRFSGRQFPNYSSELNVNALELEDSALYLCASSFSGPNSPLHFGNGTRLTVT.